The present TCR beta chain was sequenced within a study of CD8+ T cells in alopecia areata. V was shortened by 2 bases and J by 8 bases, with 19 bases between the two germline ends. Looked up from germline, CDR1 is SGHTA and CDR2 is FQGNSA. There are 16 residues in the CDR3. Extracted RNA was reverse transcribed into cDNA, the sequencing template. Clones were sequenced by immunoSEQ multiplex PCR, and TCRdb holds only the in-frame ones, with some missing. This table has over 200,000 clones, more than 45% appearing once. The sample in question was CD4+ T cells sorted from blood, obtained at week 0. This rearrangement joins TRBV7-2 to TRBJ2-1; D might be TRBD2 (6 bases). The sequence derives from a human donor with alopecia areata. CDR3: CASSLFSSTRLDEQFF. Written as DNA, the CDR3 is TGTGCCAGCAGCTTATTTTCTTCGACTAGACTCGATGAGCAGTTCTTC.